This T cell receptor beta chain was captured in a study of cytomegalovirus exposure and HLA in healthy donors. Comments on this clone: As yet, its antigen is unknown.

Germline CDR1 and CDR2: MNHEY and SMNVEV (reference sequence). Trimming stripped 7 bases from V and 6 bases from J, with 16 bases between. The CDR3 contains 13 residues. PCR involved 60 Vbeta and 13 Jbeta primers. The assay was immunoSEQ multiplex PCR, and TCRdb's table has in-frame clones only and misses some. This sample lists around 77,000 clones; its ten largest clones have approximately 13%. Study outcomes and limitations: Reportedly, fewer N-insertions than the approximately 700-donor mean appeared in an Asian-associated ancestry cluster in a later analysis.

The chain combines TRBV27 with TRBJ2-7; D might be TRBD2 (5 bases). The TCR was taken from a man in his forties or fifties in good health and CMV-seropositive. The sample taken for sequencing was PBMCs. The CDR3 bases are TGTGCCAGCACCCCGCCCCGGGGTACCGAGCAGTACTTC. It codes for CASTPPRGTEQYF.